A selection of T cell receptor beta chains follows, all from one sample in a study of regulatory T cells in long-lasting Graves disease. TCRdb independently ran MiXCR on the multiplex PCR reads; one entry per CDR3 protein. Here the sample spans 380,000 or so distinct CDR3 sequences, around 15% being singletons. The same sample was also studied in work on T cells in Graves' hyperthyroidism and ophthalmopathy.

This material consisted of peripheral blood mononuclear cells (PBMCs), taken at new diagnosis, from a patient treated with antithyroid drugs. These receptors originate from a woman between 18 and 29 years old with Graves disease. Each CDR3 is given with its conserved first and last residue. D genes are given only for firm matches. Clone size, where shown, is once, few, many, or a class for clones that have expanded.

TRBJ2-1,TRBV6-2/TRBV6-3,.,TRBD2,TGTGCCAGCATAATGACTAGCGGGGGCCCCAATGAGCAGTTCTTC,CASIMTSGGPNEQFF
TRBJ1-1,TRBV29-1,many,TRBD1,TGCAGCGTTCACAGGGGGATGTTCACTGAAGCTTTCTTT,CSVHRGMFTEAFF
TRBJ2-1,TRBV5-1,many,TRBD2,TGCGCCAGCAGCTTGGCCGAGAGACTAGCGGGACGCAATGAGCAGTTCTTC,CASSLAERLAGRNEQFF
TRBJ2-7,TRBV28,many,.,TGTGCCAGCAGTTCCCAGGACATGTCCTACGAGCAGTACTTC,CASSSQDMSYEQYF
TRBJ1-6,TRBV6-2/TRBV6-3,.,TRBD1,TGTGCCAGCAGTTACTCAGGGGGCAATTCACCCCTCCACTTT,CASSYSGGNSPLHF
TRBJ1-5,TRBV2,many,TRBD1,TGTGCCAGCAGGCGGGGGACAGGGGGGAATCAGCCCCAGCATTTT,CASRRGTGGNQPQHF
TRBJ2-1,TRBV2,.,.,TGTGCCAGCAGTGAAAGTGAAGACAATGAGCAGTTCTTC,CASSESEDNEQFF
TRBJ2-2,TRBV20-1,.,.,TGCAGTGCTAGAGACGTCGGGGGAGGTCCCACCGGGGAGCTGTTTTTT,CSARDVGGGPTGELFF
TRBJ2-3,TRBV15,few,.,TGTGCCACCAGCAGTCCTCAAGGGACCGAACTTAGCACAGATACGCAGTATTTT,CATSSPQGTELSTDTQYF
TRBJ1-2,TRBV19,.,.,TGTGCCCTCAAGGGGAGTTCCCGTCATGGCTACACCTTC,CALKGSSRHGYTF
TRBJ2-7,TRBV30,.,.,TGTGCCTGGAGCAGGACGCGACCCTACGAGCAGTACTTC,CAWSRTRPYEQYF
TRBJ1-4,TRBV5-4,many,TRBD1,TGTGCCAGCAGCTTGGCGGCAGGGGGCGACGAAAAACTGTTTTTT,CASSLAAGGDEKLFF
TRBJ1-1,TRBV20-1,.,.,TGCAGTGCCAGTCGTCCTAATATGAACACTGAAGCTTTCTTT,CSASRPNMNTEAFF
TRBJ2-3,TRBV24-1,.,.,TGTGCCACCAGTCGGCAGGGCGGCACAGATACGCAGTATTTT,CATSRQGGTDTQYF
TRBJ2-7,TRBV11-1,many,.,TGTGCCAGCAGCTTAGAGGGGACTTTATCCTACGAGCAGTACTTC,CASSLEGTLSYEQYF
TRBJ1-1,TRBV11-2,many,TRBD1,TGTGCCAGCAGCTTAGACGATATTGCAGGGGGGTACACTGAAGCTTTCTTT,CASSLDDIAGGYTEAFF
TRBJ2-5,TRBV7-2,many,.,TGTGCCAGCAGCTTAGGGGGCGGAGCGAACCAAGAGACCCAGTACTTC,CASSLGGGANQETQYF
TRBJ2-7,TRBV7-9,.,TRBD2,TGTGCCAGCAGAAGCCCGGGACTAGCGGGAGAAACTCCAACCAGATACGAGCAGTACTTC,CASRSPGLAGETPTRYEQYF
TRBJ1-5,TRBV15,.,TRBD1,TGTGCCACCAGCAGAGCGTCCGGGACAGCTGATCAGCCCCAGCATTTT,CATSRASGTADQPQHF
TRBJ2-5,TRBV12-3/TRBV12-4,many,TRBD1,TGTGCCAGCAGAGACAGGGGGCTAGGAGAGACCCAGTACTTC,CASRDRGLGETQYF
TRBJ2-2,TRBV5-1,many,.,TGCGCCAGCAGCTTACACGGACCGACCACCGGGGAGCTGTTTTTT,CASSLHGPTTGELFF
TRBJ2-1,TRBV20-1,few,.,TGCAGTGCCAACCCAGACCCATCCTTCACGTTCTTC,CSANPDPSFTFF
TRBJ1-1,TRBV29-1,few,.,TGCAGCGTTGAGAGGGGTTGGGGCACTGAAGCTTTCTTT,CSVERGWGTEAFF
TRBJ1-2,TRBV7-8,.,.,TGTGCCAGCAGCCCCCGGACGGCGCATGGCTACACCTTC,CASSPRTAHGYTF
TRBJ2-3,TRBV5-1,few,.,TGCGCCAGCTCGGATTGGAGCACAGATACGCAGTATTTT,CASSDWSTDTQYF
TRBJ1-2,TRBV30,few,.,TGTGCCTGGACGCAGGGAACTAACTATGGCTACACCTTC,CAWTQGTNYGYTF
TRBJ1-1,TRBV7-3,many,.,TGTGCCAGCAGGAGAGACAGGAACACTGAAGCTTTCTTT,CASRRDRNTEAFF
TRBJ1-1,TRBV18,.,TRBD1,TGTGCCAGCCGCATACAGGGGGCGAGAAGCACTGAAGCTTTCTTT,CASRIQGARSTEAFF
TRBJ2-5,TRBV10-3,.,TRBD2,TGTGCCAGCAGTTACCGGGGCCCTAGCGGGGGGCCTCAAGAGACCCAGTACTTC,CASSYRGPSGGPQETQYF
TRBJ2-2,TRBV2,.,.,TGTGCCAGCAAGAAGGGGGGGGGCTCGAACACCGGGGAGCTGTTTTTT,CASKKGGGSNTGELFF
TRBJ2-7,TRBV7-8,many,TRBD1,TGTGCCAGCAGCTCCGATTTACTCGGACAGGGGGAGGCGCAGTACTTC,CASSSDLLGQGEAQYF
TRBJ2-3,TRBV18,many,TRBD1,TGTGCCAGCTCACCACCGGTGGGACAGAGCACAGATACGCAGTATTTT,CASSPPVGQSTDTQYF
TRBJ2-7,TRBV5-1,many,.,TGCGCCAGCAGCTTGGGGACTACCGACGCCTACGAGCAGTACTTC,CASSLGTTDAYEQYF
TRBJ2-1,TRBV2,few,TRBD2,TGTGCCAGCAGTATAGGTCTAGCGGGATATCTGTTCTTC,CASSIGLAGYLFF
TRBJ2-2,TRBV28,many,.,TGTGCCAGCAGTTTAGGTTTGCGCCCTGACACCGGGGAGCTGTTTTTT,CASSLGLRPDTGELFF
TRBJ2-7,TRBV6-2/TRBV6-3,.,.,TGTGCCAGTAGTAGGGGGGGGGCCTACGAGCAGTACTTC,CASSRGGAYEQYF
TRBJ1-1,TRBV3-1,many,.,TGTGCCAGCAGCCCCGGGGGAGGGACTGAAGCTTTCTTT,CASSPGGGTEAFF
TRBJ2-7,TRBV27,many,TRBD2,TGTGCCAGCAGGCCAGGACTAGTGGGCGAGCAGTACTTC,CASRPGLVGEQYF
TRBJ2-3,TRBV20-1,many,TRBD2,TGCAGTGCTAGACGCCCGTGGCGGGAGGGCCTATATACGCAGTATTTT,CSARRPWREGLYTQYF
TRBJ2-2,TRBV18,many,.,TGTGCCAGCTCATCGAGTCGGACAGAGACCGGGGAGCTGTTTTTT,CASSSSRTETGELFF